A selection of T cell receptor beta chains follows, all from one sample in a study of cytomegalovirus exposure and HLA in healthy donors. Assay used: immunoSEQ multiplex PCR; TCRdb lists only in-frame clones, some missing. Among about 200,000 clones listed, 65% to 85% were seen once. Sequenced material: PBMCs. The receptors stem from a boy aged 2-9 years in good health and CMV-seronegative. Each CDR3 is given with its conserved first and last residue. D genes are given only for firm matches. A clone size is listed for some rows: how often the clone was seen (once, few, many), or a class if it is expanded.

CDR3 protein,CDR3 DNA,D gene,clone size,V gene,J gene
CASKAAGTNEKLFF,TGTGCCAGCAAGGCGGCAGGGACTAATGAAAAACTGTTTTTT,-,-,TRBV2,TRBJ1-4
CSVEERIMGRDTQYF,TGCAGCGTTGAAGAGAGGATCATGGGGAGAGATACGCAGTATTTT,-,-,TRBV29-1,TRBJ2-3
CASSLLPLAEYNEQFF,TGTGCCAGCAGCTTACTCCCACTAGCGGAGTACAATGAGCAGTTCTTC,TRBD2,-,TRBV7-2,TRBJ2-1
CSAGGLFNTEAFF,TGCAGCGCAGGGGGACTGTTCAACACTGAAGCTTTCTTT,TRBD1,-,TRBV29-1,TRBJ1-1
CASSLGGQGQGYTF,TGTGCCAGCAGCCTAGGCGGCCAGGGCCAAGGCTACACCTTC,-,-,TRBV11-2,TRBJ1-2
CASSLAVTGGQDEQYF,TGTGCCAGCAGCTTAGCGGTAACGGGGGGGCAAGACGAGCAGTACTTC,TRBD2,once,TRBV7-8,TRBJ2-7
CASSSSGGAYNEQFF,TGTGCCAGCAGTTCTAGCGGGGGGGCTTACAATGAGCAGTTCTTC,TRBD2,once,TRBV6-5,TRBJ2-1
CASSLQTYNSPLHF,TGTGCCAGCAGCTTGCAGACCTATAATTCACCCCTCCACTTT,-,-,TRBV13,TRBJ1-6
CASSVEPDNQPQHF,TGTGCCAGCAGCGTAGAACCAGACAATCAGCCCCAGCATTTT,-,once,TRBV9,TRBJ1-5
CASSEGWPKNTGELFF,TGTGCCAGCAGTGAAGGGTGGCCCAAAAACACCGGGGAGCTGTTTTTT,-,-,TRBV6-1,TRBJ2-2
CASSVVPGQGRVSNEQFF,TGTGCCAGCAGCGTAGTCCCAGGACAGGGTAGAGTTAGCAATGAGCAGTTCTTC,TRBD1,-,TRBV9,TRBJ2-1
CASTVRGRGYTF,TGTGCCAGTACCGTTCGCGGGCGCGGCTACACCTTC,-,-,TRBV19,TRBJ1-2
CASSHRQGRDGYTF,TGCGCCAGCAGCCATCGACAGGGAAGGGATGGCTACACCTTC,TRBD1,-,TRBV4-1,TRBJ1-2
CASSLGGREQYF,TGCGCCAGCAGCTTGGGAGGCCGGGAGCAGTACTTC,-,-,TRBV5-1,TRBJ2-5
CASTSLGRRREAQYF,TGTGCCAGCACCTCCCTAGGTAGACGAAGAGAGGCCCAGTACTTC,-,few,TRBV6-6,TRBJ2-5
CASSLASAETQYF,TGTGCCAGCAGCTTAGCTAGTGCAGAGACCCAGTACTTC,-,-,TRBV11-2,TRBJ2-5
CASGTGGSMDAFF,TGTGCCAGCGGGACAGGGGGCTCAATGGATGCTTTCTTT,TRBD1,-,TRBV7-9,TRBJ1-1
CASSGRTSGGTGDEQFF,TGTGCCAGCAGCGGACGGACTAGCGGGGGGACGGGGGATGAGCAGTTCTTC,TRBD2,once,TRBV11-1,TRBJ2-1
CASSYSDTYNEQFF,TGTGCCAGCAGTTACTCCGACACCTACAATGAGCAGTTCTTC,-,-,TRBV6-5,TRBJ2-1
CASSPRISRVTGELFF,TGTGCCAGCTCACCACGTATTAGCCGTGTGACCGGGGAGCTGTTTTTT,-,-,TRBV18,TRBJ2-2
CAWSVSGFDTGELFF,TGTGCCTGGAGTGTATCGGGGTTTGACACCGGGGAGCTGTTTTTT,-,-,TRBV30,TRBJ2-2
CASSFGAGGEGTEAFF,TGTGCCAGCAGCTTTGGGGCGGGGGGTGAGGGCACTGAAGCTTTCTTT,-,-,TRBV5-5,TRBJ1-1
CASSLRLAEFTDTQYF,TGCGCCAGCAGCTTGAGGCTAGCGGAGTTCACAGATACGCAGTATTTT,TRBD2,few,TRBV5-1,TRBJ2-3
CASSYGATPGSAEQYF,TGTGCCAGCAGTTATGGGGCTACCCCTGGCTCCGCCGAGCAGTACTTC,-,-,TRBV6-6,TRBJ2-7
CSAAHSGSYNEQFF,TGCAGCGCAGCCCACAGCGGGTCCTACAATGAGCAGTTCTTC,-,-,TRBV29-1,TRBJ2-1
CASSVGGGWETQYF,TGTGCCAGCAGCGTAGGCGGAGGTTGGGAGACCCAGTACTTC,-,-,TRBV9,TRBJ2-5
CASSFRQGVDEQYF,TGTGCCAGCAGCTTCAGACAGGGTGTCGACGAGCAGTACTTC,TRBD1,-,TRBV11-2,TRBJ2-7
CASSETSGLAGSPDGELFF,TGTGCCAGCAGCGAAACCTCGGGACTAGCGGGGTCCCCCGACGGGGAGCTGTTTTTT,TRBD2,-,TRBV6-1,TRBJ2-2
CASSQDRGQGTEAFF,TGCGCCAGCAGCCAAGATAGGGGGCAGGGCACTGAAGCTTTCTTT,TRBD1,few,TRBV4-3,TRBJ1-1
CASSGVRDTHPANYGYTF,TGCGCCAGCAGTGGGGTCCGGGACACCCACCCGGCTAACTATGGCTACACCTTC,-,-,TRBV10-1,TRBJ1-2
CAWSRGGTVNQPQHF,TGTGCCTGGAGCCGGGGCGGGACAGTCAATCAGCCCCAGCATTTT,TRBD1,-,TRBV30,TRBJ1-5
CASSRPRSEGNTIYF,TGTGCCAGCAGTAGACCGAGGAGTGAGGGAAACACCATATATTTT,-,once,TRBV6-1,TRBJ1-3
CASSLAPRGELFF,TGTGCCAGCAGCTTAGCGCCGCGGGGGGAGCTGTTTTTT,-,few,TRBV7-2,TRBJ2-2
CASSQEKEAQNIQYF,TGCGCCAGCAGCCAAGAGAAAGAAGCCCAAAACATTCAGTACTTC,-,-,TRBV4-3,TRBJ2-4
CASSASGADYEQYF,TGTGCCAGCAGCGCGAGCGGGGCCGACTACGAGCAGTACTTC,TRBD2,-,TRBV6-1,TRBJ2-7
CASSPHMNTEAFF,TGTGCCAGCAGCCCACATATGAACACTGAAGCTTTCTTT,-,-,TRBV7-2,TRBJ1-1